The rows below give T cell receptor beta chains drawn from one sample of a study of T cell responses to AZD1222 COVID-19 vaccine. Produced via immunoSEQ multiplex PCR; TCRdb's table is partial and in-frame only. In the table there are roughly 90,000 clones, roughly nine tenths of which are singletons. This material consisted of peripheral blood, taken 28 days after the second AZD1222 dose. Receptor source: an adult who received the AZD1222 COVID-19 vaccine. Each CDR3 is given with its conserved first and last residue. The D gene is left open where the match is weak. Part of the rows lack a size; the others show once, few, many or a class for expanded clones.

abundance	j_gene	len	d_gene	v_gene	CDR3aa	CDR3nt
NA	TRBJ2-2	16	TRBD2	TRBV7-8	CASSPHLAGVTGELFF	TGTGCCAGCAGCCCCCACCTAGCGGGAGTCACCGGGGAGCTGTTTTTT
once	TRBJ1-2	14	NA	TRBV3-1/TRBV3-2	CASSHSGNHYGYTF	TGTGCCAGCAGCCACTCCGGGAATCACTATGGCTACACCTTC
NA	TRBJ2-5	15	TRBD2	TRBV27	CASSYSSSGGPWLYF	TGTGCCAGCAGCTATAGCAGTAGCGGGGGGCCATGGCTGTACTTC
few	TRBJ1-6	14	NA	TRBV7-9	CASSRALYNSPLHF	TGTGCCAGCAGCAGGGCCCTCTATAATTCACCCCTCCACTTT
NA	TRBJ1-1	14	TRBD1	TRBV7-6	CASKGDRVGTEAFF	TGTGCCAGCAAGGGGGACAGGGTAGGCACTGAAGCTTTCTTT
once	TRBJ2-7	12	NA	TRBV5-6	CASSRTSYEQYF	TGTGCCAGCAGCCGGACCTCCTACGAGCAGTACTTC
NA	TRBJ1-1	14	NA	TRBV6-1	CASSEIWGNTEAFF	TGTGCCAGCAGTGAAATTTGGGGGAACACTGAAGCTTTCTTT
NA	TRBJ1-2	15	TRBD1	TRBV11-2	CASSLWTGPGDGYTF	TGTGCCAGCAGCTTGTGGACAGGGCCGGGGGATGGCTACACCTTC
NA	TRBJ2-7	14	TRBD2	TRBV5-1	CASSLELAGVEQYF	TGCGCCAGCAGCTTGGAACTAGCGGGAGTCGAGCAGTACTTC
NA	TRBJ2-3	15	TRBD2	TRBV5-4	CASSPDGGNTDTQYF	TGTGCCAGCAGCCCCGACGGGGGGAACACAGATACGCAGTATTTT
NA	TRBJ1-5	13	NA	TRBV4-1	CASSQDPGQPQHF	TGCGCCAGCAGCCAAGATCCAGGTCAGCCCCAGCATTTT
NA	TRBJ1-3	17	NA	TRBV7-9	CASSLDSGIYTGNTIYF	TGTGCCAGCAGCTTAGATTCTGGGATATATACTGGAAACACCATATATTTT
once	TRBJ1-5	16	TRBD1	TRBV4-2	CASSQGGTVSNQPQHF	TGTGCCAGCAGCCAAGGAGGGACAGTTAGCAATCAGCCCCAGCATTTT
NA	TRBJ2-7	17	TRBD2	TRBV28	CAIPSFPAGGPIGEQYF	TGTGCCATCCCTTCTTTCCCAGCGGGAGGGCCAATCGGCGAGCAGTACTTC
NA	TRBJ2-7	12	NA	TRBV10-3	CAISDHSYEQYF	TGTGCCATCAGCGATCACTCCTACGAGCAGTACTTC
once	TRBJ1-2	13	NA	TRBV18	CASSPANLVRYTF	TGTGCCAGCTCACCCGCGAACCTGGTCAGGTACACCTTC
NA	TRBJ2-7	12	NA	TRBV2	CASSGTAYEQYF	TGTGCCAGCAGTGGGACTGCCTACGAGCAGTACTTC
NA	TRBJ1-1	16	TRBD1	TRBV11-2	CASSLDQTGAGAEAFF	TGTGCCAGCAGCTTGGATCAGACAGGGGCCGGGGCTGAAGCTTTCTTT
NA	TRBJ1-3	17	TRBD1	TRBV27	CASSPRQGPLSGNTIYF	TGTGCCAGCAGTCCCCGACAGGGGCCGCTATCTGGAAACACCATATATTTT
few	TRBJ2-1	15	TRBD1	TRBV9	CASSVGQASDNEQFF	TGTGCCAGCAGCGTGGGACAGGCTAGTGACAATGAGCAGTTCTTC
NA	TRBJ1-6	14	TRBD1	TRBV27	CASKTGDVSSPLHF	TGTGCCAGCAAGACAGGGGATGTATCTTCACCCCTCCACTTT